The entry below gives a single T cell receptor (beta chain) sequence along with its context. The sample belongs to a study of CD8 T cells in Susac syndrome. Reverse transcription of about 0.45 to 1 ug RNA was performed with random hexamers. TCRdb redid the calling of the immunoSEQ multiplex PCR reads with MiXCR, one entry per CDR3 protein. The sample carries 200,000 to 250,000 distinct CDR3 sequences, about 94% recorded once. Trimming removed 6 bases from V and 4 bases from J, with 17 bases in between. CDR1 is MNHNY and CDR2 is SVGAGI in the germline V gene (reference sequence). The CDR3 is 15 residues long.

This clonotype was obtained from a human donor with Susac syndrome. The material sequenced was CD4+ T cells from PBMCs. V and J are TRBV6-6 and TRBJ2-3; D perhaps matches TRBD2 (6 bases). CDR3 protein: CASRSGGEGADTQYF. CDR3 bases: TGTGCCAGCAGGAGCGGAGGGGAAGGAGCAGATACGCAGTATTTT.